Each of the 3 T cell receptor beta chains below was sequenced from the same sample in a study of shared clonotypes between healthy human individuals. Using immunoSEQ multiplex PCR, the repertoire was profiled, and TCRdb retains in-frame clones only, with some absent. The sample lists roughly 2.1 million clones; 85% to 95% were seen once. Positively selected for CCR7, the CD45RO-negative cells used as naive CD8 cells excluded terminally differentiated effector memory CD45RA+ cells. The source material was naive CD8+ T cells from PBMCs. These receptors came from a man between 18 and 29 years old in good health. Some clones in this sample may be carry-over from other donors' samples.

This chain joins TRBV28 and TRBJ2-1, with 9 bases identical to TRBD1. V gave up 1 base and J gave up 8 bases; unmatched junction bases: 6. CDR1 and CDR2 from the germline V gene are MDHEN and SYDVKM. The CDR3 has 15 amino acids. CDR3 sequence: CASSLLGQGWDEQFF. The CDR3, as DNA: TGTGCCAGCAGTTTATTAGGACAGGGGTGGGATGAGCAGTTCTTC.

The table lists this clone with a count of one. This chain links TRBV6-5 with TRBJ2-7, with 7 bases fitting TRBD2. The V gene's germline CDR1 is MNHEY and CDR2 SVGAGI. V lost 5 bases, J lost 7 bases, and 14 bases stayed unmatched. The CDR3 runs to 15 residues. DNA of the CDR3: TGTGCCAGCAGTCCAATACCAGCGGGATCGCGAGAGCAGTACTTC. The encoded protein is CASSPIPAGSREQYF.

This sequence joins TRBV7-9 and TRBJ2-2; no definite D call. V dropped 3 bases and J dropped 1 base, with 6 bases sitting between them. This CDR3 is built from 14 residues. In germline, CDR1 is SEHNR, CDR2 FQNEAQ (reference sequence). The CDR3 reads CASSFQRNTGELFF. The DNA for the CDR3 is TGTGCCAGCAGCTTTCAGCGGAACACCGGGGAGCTGTTTTTT.